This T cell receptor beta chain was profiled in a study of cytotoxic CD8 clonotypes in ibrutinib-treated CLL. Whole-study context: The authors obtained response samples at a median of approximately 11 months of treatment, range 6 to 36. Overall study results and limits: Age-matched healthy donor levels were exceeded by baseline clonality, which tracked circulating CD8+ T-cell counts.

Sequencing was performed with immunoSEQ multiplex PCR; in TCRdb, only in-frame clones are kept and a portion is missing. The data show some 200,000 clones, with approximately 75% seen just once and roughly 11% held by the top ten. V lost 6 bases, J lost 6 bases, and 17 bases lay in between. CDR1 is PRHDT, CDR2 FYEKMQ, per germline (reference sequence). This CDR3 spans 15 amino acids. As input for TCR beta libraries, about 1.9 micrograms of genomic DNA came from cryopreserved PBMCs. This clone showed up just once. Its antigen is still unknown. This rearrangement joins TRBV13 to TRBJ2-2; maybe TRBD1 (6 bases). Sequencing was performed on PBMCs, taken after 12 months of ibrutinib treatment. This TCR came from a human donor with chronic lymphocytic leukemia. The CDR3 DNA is TGTGCCAGCAGTGAAGGGGACATTAGTCCCGGGGAGCTGTTTTTT. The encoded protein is CASSEGDISPGELFF. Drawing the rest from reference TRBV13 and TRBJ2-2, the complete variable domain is AAGVIQSPRHLIKEKRETATLKCYPIPRHDTVYWYQQGPGQDPQFLISFYEKMQSDKGSIPDRFSAQQFSDYHSELNMSSLELGDSALYFCASSEGDISPGELFFGEGSRLTVL.